The 29 T cell receptor beta chains presented below share a single source sample, sequenced in a study of T cells expressing NK-cell markers. TCRdb re-analyzed the 5' RACE reads; it lists each CDR3 protein once, without DNA. This repertoire includes more than 400,000 distinct CDR3 sequences. The sequencing input was blood T cells: a sorted CD56 or NKG2C T cell subset, CD4+ or CD8+ T cells, or bulk PBMC T cells (not recorded which). These receptors came from a woman aged 18 to 75 in good health.

V is TRBV4-3 and J is TRBJ2-7; TCRdb returns TRBD2, unconfirmable since there is no DNA. The CDR3 covers 15 residues. CDR1 and CDR2 (germline): LGHNA, YSLEER. Here the CDR3 reads CASSQEGAGAHEQYF.

The rearrangement links TRBV6-1 to TRBJ2-5; TCRdb calls TRBD2, which cannot be checked without DNA. The CDR3 has 13 amino acids. The germline V gene has CDR1 MNHNS and CDR2 SASEGT. The CDR3 protein is CASRLPPAETQYF.

The chain has TRBV11-2 and TRBJ1-6; TCRdb gives TRBD1 as the D gene, but with no DNA this cannot be confirmed. In germline, CDR1 is SGHAT, CDR2 FQNNGV. CDR3 length equals 16 residues. This CDR3 is CASSLGWADYNSPLHF.

The chain couples TRBV6-1 to TRBJ2-5; the TCRdb D gene call, TRBD1, has no DNA to confirm it. The CDR3 spans 13 residues. Germline assignment: CDR1 MNHNS and CDR2 SASEGT. The CDR3: CASTVGPQETQYF.

V and J are TRBV4-2 and TRBJ1-1. Per germline, CDR1 LGHNA and CDR2 YNFKEQ. The CDR3 is 13 residues long. The CDR3 loop is CASRPTGPTEAFF.

The chain links TRBV5-6 to TRBJ1-4; the D call of TRBD1 rests on TCRdb alone, since no DNA is present to check it. In germline, CDR1 is SGHDT, CDR2 YYEEEE. This CDR3 contains 14 residues. This chain's CDR3 is CASSFRGSEEKLFF.

The V call is TRBV5-1, the J call TRBJ2-7; TCRdb calls TRBD2, which cannot be checked without DNA. CDR3 length: 16 residues. Germline V gives CDR1 SGHRS, CDR2 YFSETQ. The CDR3 protein is CASSVPRMAPDYEQYF.

This rearrangement joins TRBV29-1 to TRBJ2-1. This CDR3 is 11 amino acids long. CDR1 SQVTM and CDR2 ANQGSEA come from the germline V gene. The CDR3 sequence is CSVEVLNEQFF.

The V gene is TRBV24-1, the J gene TRBJ2-1; TCRdb gives TRBD1 as the D gene, but with no DNA this cannot be confirmed. The CDR3 totals 17 residues. Germline CDR1 reads KGHDR; CDR2 reads SFDVKD. The CDR3 sequence is CATSDLQGRDRYNEQFF.

The chain couples TRBV9 to TRBJ1-2; TCRdb's D call, TRBD1, is unchecked because there is no DNA. This CDR3 comprises 13 residues. Germline CDR1 is SGDLS and CDR2 is YYNGEE. CDR3 protein: CASSADRIYGYTF.

This rearrangement joins TRBV6-5 to TRBJ2-3; the D gene TCRdb calls, TRBD2, cannot be checked with no DNA. The length of the CDR3 is 12 residues. The germline V gene has CDR1 MNHEY and CDR2 SVGAGI. The CDR3 is CATWRGTDTQYF.

The chain joins TRBV11-3 to TRBJ2-1; there is no DNA to check the TCRdb D call of TRBD2. CDR1 and CDR2 from the germline V gene are SGHNT and YENEEA. CDR3 length equals 14 residues. Here the CDR3 reads CASSLYGSRDEQFF.

The rearrangement links TRBV7-9 to TRBJ2-3. The CDR3 runs 16 residues. Germline assignment: CDR1 SEHNR and CDR2 FQNEAQ (reference sequence). The CDR3 protein is CASSRIPTHHTDTQYF. The full variable domain, its missing parts supplied by reference TRBV7-9 and TRBJ2-3, is DTGVSQNPRHKITKRGQNVTFRCDPISEHNRLYWYRQTLGQGPEFLTYFQNEAQLEKSRLLSDRFSAERPKGSFSTLEIQRTEQGDSAMYLCASSRIPTHHTDTQYFGPGTRLTVL.

V is TRBV27 and J is TRBJ1-2; lacking DNA, the TRBD1 call made by TCRdb goes unchecked. This CDR3 has 14 amino acids. Germline CDR1 reads MNHEY; CDR2 reads SMNVEV (reference sequence). CDR3: CASSPSGTSNGYTF.

The chain has TRBV6-1 and TRBJ1-5; the D gene TCRdb calls, TRBD1, cannot be checked with no DNA. This CDR3 has 16 amino acids. Per the germline V gene, CDR1 is MNHNS and CDR2 is SASEGT. CDR3 in amino acids: CASSPTGDGSNQPQHF.

The rearrangement joins TRBV29-1 to TRBJ1-1; checking the TCRdb D call of TRBD1 is not possible without DNA. Germline CDR1 and CDR2: SQVTM and ANQGSEA. The CDR3 length is 13 residues. The CDR3 is CSVDQGKNTEAFF.

This chain connects TRBV6-5 to TRBJ2-7; lacking DNA, the TRBD1 call made by TCRdb goes unchecked. The CDR3 totals 16 residues. Per the germline V gene, CDR1 is MNHEY and CDR2 is SVGAGI. The CDR3 region is CASSYHGTGDYYEQYF.

The chain uses TRBV4-1 and TRBJ1-1. This CDR3 has 13 amino acids. Looked up from germline, CDR1 is MGHRA and CDR2 is YSYEKL. This CDR3 is CASSQERTTEAFF.

V and J are TRBV6-2 or TRBV6-3 and TRBJ1-5; checking the TCRdb D call of TRBD1 is not possible without DNA. This CDR3 has 12 amino acids. The germline V gene encodes CDR1 MNHEY and CDR2 SVGEGT. The chain's CDR3 is CASRQDAQPQHF.

The chain couples TRBV25-1 to TRBJ1-1; the D call of TRBD1 rests on TCRdb alone, since no DNA is present to check it. This CDR3 contains 15 residues. Looked up from germline, CDR1 is MGHDK and CDR2 is SYGVNS. The CDR3 sequence: CASSESRTGATEAFF.

V gene TRBV12-3 or TRBV12-4 combines with J gene TRBJ1-2. The CDR3 loop spans 13 amino acids. The CDR3 sequence is CASSGSTTYGYTF.

The rearrangement links TRBV4-3 to TRBJ2-1; TCRdb reports TRBD2, a call that lacks DNA to check it against. This CDR3 spans 17 amino acids. Germline loops: CDR1 LGHNA, CDR2 YSLEER. CDR3 residues: CASSQAQLAGRYNEQFF.

The chain couples TRBV11-2 to TRBJ2-5. CDR3 length equals 13 residues. Germline lookup yields CDR1 SGHAT and CDR2 FQNNGV. This chain's CDR3 is CASSLSLTETQYF.

V and J are TRBV20-1 and TRBJ2-5; TCRdb outputs TRBD1, but without DNA this stays unchecked. CDR1 is DFQATT and CDR2 is SNEGSKA in the germline V gene (reference sequence). The CDR3 loop spans 13 amino acids. The CDR3 sequence is CSAPSGAMETQYF.

The J gene is TRBJ2-5, the V gene TRBV29-1; TCRdb returns TRBD2, unconfirmable since there is no DNA. The CDR3 consists of 16 residues. Germline V lookup: CDR1 SQVTM, CDR2 ANQGSEA. CDR3 in amino acids: CSVEDHSVAGVETQYF.

V gene TRBV5-6 combines with J gene TRBJ2-7; the D gene TCRdb calls, TRBD1, cannot be checked with no DNA. Germline CDR1 is SGHDT and CDR2 is YYEEEE. The CDR3 is 14 amino acids. CDR3 amino acids: CASTFRTGVYEQYF. Variable domain in full (rest from reference TRBV5-6 and TRBJ2-7): DAGVTQSPTHLIKTRGQQVTLRCSPKSGHDTVSWYQQALGQGPQFIFQYYEEEERQRGNFPDRFSGHQFPNYSSELNVNALLLGDSALYLCASTFRTGVYEQYFGPGTRLTVT.

The chain couples TRBV5-1 to TRBJ1-1. From germline, CDR1 is SGHRS and CDR2 YFSETQ. This CDR3 is 16 amino acids long. CDR3: CASSLAVAGMNTEAFF. The whole variable domain, remainder taken from reference TRBV5-1 and TRBJ1-1, is KAGVTQTPRYLIKTRGQQVTLSCSPISGHRSVSWYQQTPGQGLQFLFEYFSETQRNKGNFPGRFSGRQFSNSRSEMNVSTLELGDSALYLCASSLAVAGMNTEAFFGQGTRLTVV.

The CDR3 here is CASSLGNSRHEQFF. V usage is TRBV7-2 and J usage is TRBJ2-1. The CDR3 totals 14 residues. The V gene's germline CDR1 is SGHTA and CDR2 FQGNSA.

This rearrangement joins TRBV30 to TRBJ2-3; TCRdb indicates TRBD1, and absent DNA this call remains unverified. The germline V gene encodes CDR1 GTSNPN and CDR2 SVGIG (reference sequence). The CDR3 contains 15 residues. The CDR3 here is CAGALTGGSTDTQYF.